The 19 T cell receptor beta chains presented below share a single source sample, sequenced in a study of T cell changes during pregnancy in multiple sclerosis. Repertoires were generated with immunoSEQ multiplex PCR, while TCRdb's copy carries only in-frame clones and drops some. The profile shows 15,000 or so clones, 80% to 90% of them singletons. The sequencing here drew on CD8+ T cells from peripheral blood mononuclear cells, taken in the first trimester of pregnancy. The receptors were sampled from a female donor with multiple sclerosis, enrolled in a pregnancy study.

The chain is built from TRBV9 and TRBJ2-7, with 8 bases identical to TRBD1. CDR1 is SGDLS and CDR2 is YYNGEE in the germline V gene. The CDR3 covers 15 residues. V dropped 3 bases and J dropped 0; count of bases not matched to a gene: 5. The CDR3: CASSAQTGASYEQYF. The CDR3 nucleotides read TGTGCCAGCAGCGCGCAGACAGGGGCCTCCTACGAGCAGTACTTC.

The V call is TRBV6-4, the J call TRBJ2-3; D may be TRBD2 (5 bases). Germline values: CDR1 MRHNA, CDR2 SNTAGT. The CDR3 covers 15 residues. Trimming shortened V by 6 bases and J by 6 bases, and 19 bases separated the two germline ends. CDR3 in DNA: TGTGCCAGCAGCCTCCATGGGGAGAGAGGGGATACGCAGTATTTT. Translated: CASSLHGERGDTQYF.

The gene calls are TRBV6-5 and TRBJ1-5, with D maybe TRBD1 (5 bases). The CDR3 has 11 amino acids. With 7 bases removed from V and 9 bases from J, the gap between germline ends came to 10 bases. Germline assignment: CDR1 MNHEY and CDR2 SVGAGI. The CDR3 sequence is CASKGTWPQHF. CDR3 nucleotide sequence: TGTGCCAGCAAGGGGACTTGGCCCCAGCATTTT.

This clone has a single count. The chain is built from TRBV18 and TRBJ2-1; 10 bases match TRBD2. Germline V CDR1 and CDR2: KGHSH, LQKENI. V dropped 6 bases and J dropped 6; count of bases not matched to a gene: 8. The CDR3 is 15 amino acids. CDR3: CASSPLAGGLNEQFF. Written as DNA, the CDR3 is TGTGCCAGCTCGCCTTTAGCGGGAGGTCTCAATGAGCAGTTCTTC. Supplemented by reference TRBV18 and TRBJ2-1, the full variable domain reads NAGVMQNPRHLVRRRGQEARLRCSPMKGHSHVYWYRQLPEEGLKFMVYLQKENIIDESGMPKERFSAEFPKEGPSILRIQQVVRGDSAAYFCASSPLAGGLNEQFFGPGTRLTVL.

The genes are TRBV6-6 and TRBJ2-1; 9 positions agree with TRBD2. V lost 5 bases and J lost 6; bases outside the gene matches: 5. This CDR3 region has 14 residues. In germline, CDR1 is MNHNY, CDR2 SVGAGI (reference sequence). This CDR3 is CASSQAGGGNEQFF. The CDR3 region has the DNA TGTGCCAGCAGTCAAGCGGGGGGCGGCAATGAGCAGTTCTTC.

This sequence joins TRBV7-9 and TRBJ2-7, with D hard to call. The germline CDR1 and CDR2 sequences are SEHNR and FQNEAQ (reference sequence). CDR3 length: 13 residues. The V end was cut by 1 base, the J end by 2 bases, with 6 bases between. The CDR3 protein is CASSLDRTYEQYF. In DNA, the CDR3 is TGTGCCAGCAGCTTAGACAGAACCTACGAGCAGTACTTC.

This clone is medium-sized within its sample. The CDR3 nucleotides read TGTGCCAGCAGTGACTCCTCACAGGGCTACAATGAGCAGTTCTTC. Its protein is CASSDSSQGYNEQFF. J is TRBJ2-1 and V is TRBV6-4, with D maybe TRBD1 (6 bases). Germline values: CDR1 MRHNA, CDR2 SNTAGT. The V gene lost 0 bases and the J gene lost 3 bases, with 9 bases spanning the gap. The CDR3 loop spans 15 amino acids.

The rearrangement links TRBV19 to TRBJ1-4, with D hard to call. The CDR3 spans 17 residues. Germline V gene sequence: CDR1 LNHDA, CDR2 SQIVND (reference sequence). Trimming took off 3 bases at V and 1 base at J, with 15 bases between the two ends. The CDR3 reads CASSIPSRSLTNEKLFF. Written as DNA, the CDR3 is TGTGCCAGTAGTATCCCGAGCCGGTCCTTAACTAATGAAAAACTGTTTTTT.

The V call is TRBV5-5, the J call TRBJ2-7, with 11 nucleotides matching TRBD2. Per the germline V gene, CDR1 is SGHKS and CDR2 is YYEKEE (reference sequence). V shed 4 bases and J 2 bases; nucleotides not matched to a gene: 5. CDR3 length equals 15 residues. CDR3 sequence reads: CASSVGTSGTYEQYF. The CDR3 bases are TGTGCCAGCAGCGTCGGGACTAGCGGAACCTACGAGCAGTACTTC.

The chain uses TRBV6-1 and TRBJ2-4; D gene uncertain. Germline-derived CDR1 and CDR2 are MNHNS and SASEGT. The CDR3 loop spans 19 amino acids. Deletions cut 4 bases from V and 0 bases from J, with 22 bases between. CDR3 DNA sequence: TGTGCCAGCAGTGGTGCCTCCATTAAAGAACTACTAGCCAAAAACATTCAGTACTTC. This sequence encodes CASSGASIKELLAKNIQYF.

This rearrangement joins TRBV30 to TRBJ2-5, with D maybe TRBD2 (6 bases). V lost 1 base and J 3 bases, leaving 15 bases between the germline ends. The germline CDR1 and CDR2 sequences are GTSNPN and SVGIG (reference sequence). The CDR3 has 15 residues. The CDR3 DNA reads as TGTGCCTGGAGTGAGGGATCGGTAGCGGAAGAGACCCAGTACTTC. Translation gives CAWSEGSVAEETQYF.

The chain recombines TRBV15 with TRBJ2-1, with D perhaps TRBD1 (5 bases). The V end was cut by 10 bases, the J end by 5 bases, with 15 bases between. This CDR3 contains 13 residues. Germline V gene lookup returns CDR1 LNHNV and CDR2 YYDKDF (reference sequence). The CDR3 loop is CASRQRQNNEQFF. In DNA, the CDR3 is TGTGCCAGCCGTCAAAGACAGAACAATGAGCAGTTCTTC.

This chain links TRBV6-1 with TRBJ1-2; 10 positions agree with TRBD1. CDR3 length: 16 residues. Germline assignment: CDR1 MNHNS and CDR2 SASEGT. V trimming: 1 base; J trimming: 5 bases; junction bases outside the gene matches: 7. In nucleotides, the CDR3 is TGTGCCAGCAGTGAAGAACGGGACAGGGGCTTATATGGCTACACCTTC. Its protein product is CASSEERDRGLYGYTF.

This sequence joins TRBV13 and TRBJ2-5; possibly TRBD2 for D (7 bases). The ends were cut back, 5 bases at V and 5 bases at J, with 15 bases in the middle. The CDR3 loop spans 14 amino acids. Germline CDR1 and CDR2: PRHDT and FYEKMQ (reference sequence). CDR3: CASSASGGLETQYF. CDR3 DNA sequence: TGTGCCAGCAGCGCATCCGGGGGGCTGGAGACCCAGTACTTC.

Judged by abundance, this clone is medium-sized. The gene calls are TRBV28 and TRBJ2-7; the D gene is possibly TRBD1 (6 bases). CDR1 MDHEN and CDR2 SYDVKM come from the germline V gene. V lost 3 bases and J 4 bases, leaving 28 bases between the germline ends. The CDR3 runs 19 residues. The chain's CDR3 is CASSFPRQVARVNTYEQYF. As DNA, the CDR3 is TGTGCCAGCAGTTTCCCTCGACAGGTGGCGAGGGTGAATACGTACGAGCAGTACTTC.

V is TRBV2 and J is TRBJ2-7; D remains ambiguous. V gave up 4 bases and J gave up 0 bases, with 13 bases separating them. The germline CDR1 and CDR2 sequences are SNHLY and FYNNEI. This CDR3 has 15 amino acids. DNA for the CDR3: TGTGCCAGCAGTGCCGACTTTATCCTCTCCTACGAGCAGTACTTC. It codes for CASSADFILSYEQYF.

The J gene is TRBJ2-2, the V gene TRBV5-1, with TRBD1 matching over 8 bases. Germline V CDR1 and CDR2: SGHRS, YFSETQ. The CDR3 totals 17 residues. Losses at the gene ends were 3 bases for V and 5 bases for J; bases not matched to a gene: 12. The DNA for the CDR3 is TGCGCCAGCAGCTACATTTTAACAGGGGGTTGGACCGGGGAGCTGTTTTTT. It codes for CASSYILTGGWTGELFF.

This clone showed up just once. The gene calls are TRBV5-4 and TRBJ2-6, with TRBD1 identical over 9 bases. The trim removed 6 bases at V and 2 bases at J, leaving 12 bases unmatched. CDR1 is SGHNT, CDR2 YYREEE, per germline (reference sequence). This CDR3 contains 18 residues. For the CDR3, the DNA is TGTGCCAGCACCTGGTGGGGACAGGGAATAGCTGGGGCCAACGTCCTGACTTTC. This encodes CASTWWGQGIAGANVLTF.

The CDR3, as DNA: TGTGCCAGCAGCCAATCGGCAGGGAACACTGAAGCTTTCTTT. Its protein product is CASSQSAGNTEAFF. The chain is built from TRBV16 and TRBJ1-1; the D is unclear. Germline CDR1 KGHSY, CDR2 FQNENV. CDR3 length equals 14 residues. Deletions cut 0 bases from V and 1 base from J, with 6 bases between.